The 28 T cell receptor beta chains given below trace back to one sample, sequenced in a study of cytomegalovirus exposure and HLA in healthy donors. 13 Jbeta primers and 60 Vbeta primers were used for the PCR. The data were produced by immunoSEQ multiplex PCR, yet TCRdb's version contains in-frame clones alone and is incomplete. The sample includes approximately 160,000 clones, over 75% of them seen just once. The sample was PBMCs. The receptors were sampled from a woman between 25 and 40 years old in good health and CMV-seronegative.

This clone was observed a few times. V is TRBV5-5 and J is TRBJ2-7, with 9 bases that match TRBD1. With 5 bases clipped from V and 2 bases from J, the junction kept 2 bases outside the gene matches. From germline, CDR1 is SGHKS and CDR2 YYEKEE (reference sequence). This CDR3 is 13 amino acids long. CDR3: CASSWTGAYEQYF. The CDR3 DNA reads as TGTGCCAGCAGTTGGACAGGGGCCTACGAGCAGTACTTC.

CDR3 sequence: CASSPGDPEGEQYF. CDR3 in DNA: TGTGCCAGCAGTCCAGGGGACCCCGAAGGGGAGCAGTACTTC. The chain employs TRBV5-6 and TRBJ2-7, with D possibly matching TRBD1 (6 bases). Trimming took off 5 bases at V and 7 bases at J, with 19 bases between the two ends. Germline-derived CDR1 and CDR2 are SGHDT and YYEEEE. The CDR3 runs to 14 residues.

The chain employs TRBV6-5 and TRBJ2-3, with TRBD2 identical over 9 bases. CDR1 is MNHEY and CDR2 is SVGAGI in the germline V gene. CDR3 length: 16 residues. Trimming took 3 bases from V and 0 from J; bases not matched to a gene: 4. This CDR3 reads CASSYSSGVSTDTQYF. In nucleotides, the CDR3 is TGTGCCAGCAGTTATTCTAGCGGGGTTAGCACAGATACGCAGTATTTT.

V gene TRBV5-4 combines with J gene TRBJ1-1, with D maybe TRBD1 (6 bases). The CDR3 sequence is 15 residues long. CDR1 is SGHNT, CDR2 YYREEE, per germline (reference sequence). V was shortened by 6 bases and J by 3 bases, with 18 bases between the two germline ends. The CDR3 is CASTPGASGHTEAFF. The CDR3, as DNA: TGTGCCAGCACCCCAGGGGCGTCGGGACACACTGAAGCTTTCTTT.

This chain connects TRBV27 to TRBJ1-1; TRBD1 is a possible D gene (5 bases). CDR3 length: 13 amino acids. V was pared by 2 bases and J by 8 bases, with 12 bases between. The germline V gene encodes CDR1 MNHEY and CDR2 SMNVEV (reference sequence). The CDR3 nucleotides read TGTGCCAGCAGTTTAGAATGGGGGGGGGAAGCTTTCTTT. Translation: CASSLEWGGEAFF.

This rearrangement joins TRBV5-4 to TRBJ2-7; 8 nucleotides line up with TRBD1. CDR1 and CDR2 from the germline V gene are SGHNT and YYREEE (reference sequence). Unmatched junction bases numbered 7, after V lost 4 bases and J lost 4 bases. This CDR3 contains 14 residues. This CDR3 is CASSKWTGSYEQYF. The CDR3 nucleotides are TGTGCCAGCAGCAAGTGGACAGGGTCTTACGAGCAGTACTTC.

Details on this clone: The junction shows a germline mismatch at one end, possibly a read error. V is TRBV7-9 and J is TRBJ2-7, with TRBD2 identical over 7 bases. The CDR3 consists of 14 residues. Germline V CDR1 and CDR2: SEHNR, FQNEAQ (reference sequence). This CDR3 reads CSSSLDGGGYEQYF. CDR3 nucleotide sequence: TGTTCCAGCAGCTTAGACGGCGGGGGCTACGAGCAGTACTTC.

CDR3 protein: CASSPTGRRGLSYEQYF. The DNA for the CDR3 is TGTGCCAGCAGCCCGACCGGGAGAAGGGGCTTATCCTACGAGCAGTACTTC. The genes are TRBV7-9 and TRBJ2-7; a weak D match, TRBD2 (6 bases). This CDR3 comprises 17 residues. V dropped 5 bases and J dropped 1 base, with 21 bases sitting between them. CDR1 and CDR2 (germline): SEHNR, FQNEAQ (reference sequence).

CDR3 nucleotide sequence: TGTGCCAGCAGCTTCGTGGCAGGAGAGACCCAGTACTTC. Protein product: CASSFVAGETQYF. This rearrangement joins TRBV7-2 to TRBJ2-5, with D uncertain. Trimming pared 3 bases from V and 4 bases from J, leaving 9 bases between. Germline loops: CDR1 SGHTA, CDR2 FQGNSA. CDR3 length: 13 residues.

This clone was seen a few times. The chain combines TRBV2 with TRBJ2-2; the D gene is possibly TRBD2 (6 bases). With 11 bases removed from V and 5 bases from J, the gap between germline ends came to 15 bases. The CDR3 extends over 13 amino acids. Germline V CDR1 and CDR2: SNHLY, FYNNEI. The CDR3 reads CASMSGETGELFF. CDR3 nucleotides: TGTGCCTCCATGTCGGGGGAAACCGGGGAGCTGTTTTTT.

This clone was found once. This rearrangement joins TRBV27 to TRBJ1-3; a possible D gene is TRBD1 (6 bases). The germline CDR1 and CDR2 sequences are MNHEY and SMNVEV (reference sequence). There are 16 residues in the CDR3. V lost 8 bases to trimming and J lost 0 bases, with 17 bases between them. CDR3 coding DNA: TGTGCCAGCTATTTCCCTCAGGGGATCTCTGGAAACACCATATATTTT. It is translated as CASYFPQGISGNTIYF.

The rearrangement joins TRBV7-9 to TRBJ2-3; 11 bases align to TRBD2. The length of the CDR3 is 15 residues. Trimming at V came to 3 bases and at J to 6 bases, leaving 5 bases not matched to a gene. Germline V gene lookup returns CDR1 SEHNR and CDR2 FQNEAQ (reference sequence). CDR3 sequence (DNA): TGTGCCAGCAGCTTCACGGGACTAGCGGTCGATACGCAGTATTTT. Translation gives CASSFTGLAVDTQYF.

The chain couples TRBV5-1 to TRBJ2-4, with a possible D match to TRBD1 (6 bases). Trimming removed 0 bases at V and 4 bases at J, with 17 bases between. Germline V CDR1 and CDR2: SGHRS, YFSETQ. This CDR3 spans 17 amino acids. In DNA form, the CDR3 reads TGCGCCAGCAGCTTGGCGGACAGATCATCACCGAAAAACATTCAGTACTTC. Its protein product is CASSLADRSSPKNIQYF.

V usage is TRBV6-6 and J usage is TRBJ1-5, with TRBD1 identical over 10 bases. Germline CDR1 reads MNHNY; CDR2 reads SVGAGI (reference sequence). V shed 0 bases, J shed 2 bases, and the junction held 1 base outside the gene matches. The CDR3 has 16 residues. CDR3 amino acids: CASSYSGTGGNQPQHF. The CDR3 nucleotides read TGTGCCAGCAGTTACTCCGGGACAGGGGGCAATCAGCCCCAGCATTTT.

The CDR3 here is CATSERGGRETQYF. The CDR3 bases are TGCGCCACCTCTGAGAGGGGGGGCAGGGAGACCCAGTACTTC. The chain uses TRBV5-1 and TRBJ2-5; a weak D match, TRBD2 (7 bases). CDR3 length equals 14 residues. V was trimmed by 9 bases and J by 5 bases, leaving 20 bases between them. Germline V gene lookup returns CDR1 SGHRS and CDR2 YFSETQ.

The chain is built from TRBV5-6 and TRBJ1-3, with D hard to call. The CDR3 consists of 16 residues. The V gene's germline CDR1 is SGHDT and CDR2 YYEEEE. V dropped 3 bases and J dropped 0 bases, with 13 bases sitting between them. The CDR3 region is CASSYLGQISGNTIYF. In DNA form, the CDR3 reads TGTGCCAGCAGCTATCTTGGTCAGATCTCTGGAAACACCATATATTTT.

V is TRBV4-2 and J is TRBJ2-7, with TRBD2 identical over 8 bases. With 1 base clipped from V and 5 bases from J, the junction kept 4 bases outside the gene matches. Germline CDR1 reads LGHNA; CDR2 reads YNFKEQ. The CDR3 extends over 14 amino acids. CDR3 region: CASSQGLAGNEQYF. In DNA form, the CDR3 reads TGTGCCAGCAGCCAAGGGTTAGCGGGAAACGAGCAGTACTTC.

The chain has TRBV10-3 and TRBJ1-3, with D maybe TRBD1 (5 bases). From germline, CDR1 is ENHRY and CDR2 SYGVKD. The CDR3 covers 13 residues. V shed 4 bases and J shed 4 bases, with 8 bases lying between them. CDR3 region: CAISADSGNTIYF. The CDR3 DNA reads TGTGCCATCAGTGCCGACAGCGGAAACACCATATATTTT.

The rearrangement links TRBV18 to TRBJ2-7, with D perhaps TRBD2 (5 bases). Trimming removed 2 bases from V and 5 bases from J, with 13 bases in between. Germline V CDR1 and CDR2: KGHSH, LQKENI. There are 14 residues in the CDR3. CDR3 coding DNA: TGTGCCAGCTCACCATCGAGCCGGGAAAACGAGCAGTACTTC. Translated, it gives CASSPSSRENEQYF.

V gene TRBV5-1 combines with J gene TRBJ1-5, with a weak D call TRBD1 (6 bases). The CDR3 is made up of 15 amino acids. Trimming took off 4 bases at V and 1 base at J, with 12 bases between the two ends. Germline assignment: CDR1 SGHRS and CDR2 YFSETQ. The CDR3 is CASSPGDLSNQPQHF. The DNA of the CDR3 is TGCGCCAGCAGCCCAGGGGATTTGAGCAATCAGCCCCAGCATTTT.

This clone was counted a few times. This chain connects TRBV14 to TRBJ1-1, with a tentative D call TRBD1 (6 bases). V lost 0 bases to trimming and J lost 3 bases, with 11 bases between them. Germline loops: CDR1 SGHDN, CDR2 FVKESK. The CDR3 is made up of 15 amino acids. CDR3 DNA sequence: TGTGCCAGCAGCCAAGATCAGGGGATGGACACTGAAGCTTTCTTT. It is translated as CASSQDQGMDTEAFF.

This clone was counted a single time. The chain combines TRBV7-9 with TRBJ2-3, with D uncertain. CDR1 is SEHNR, CDR2 FQNEAQ, per germline (reference sequence). The CDR3 extends over 13 amino acids. Trimming pared 2 bases from V and 4 bases from J, leaving 7 bases between. Here the CDR3 reads CASSLPGADTQYF. For the CDR3, the DNA is TGTGCCAGCAGCTTACCGGGTGCAGATACGCAGTATTTT.

This clone was detected once. This chain joins TRBV5-1 and TRBJ1-1; D remains ambiguous. CDR1 SGHRS and CDR2 YFSETQ come from the germline V gene. V lost 4 bases and J lost 2, with 15 bases in between. The CDR3 extends over 15 amino acids. The CDR3 coding sequence is TGCGCCAGCAGCCCCGTGACGGGGTCAAACACTGAAGCTTTCTTT. It is translated as CASSPVTGSNTEAFF. The full variable domain, completed using reference TRBV5-1 and TRBJ1-1, is KAGVTQTPRYLIKTRGQQVTLSCSPISGHRSVSWYQQTPGQGLQFLFEYFSETQRNKGNFPGRFSGRQFSNSRSEMNVSTLELGDSALYLCASSPVTGSNTEAFFGQGTRLTVV.

The DNA of the CDR3 is TGTGCCAGTAGTATCCGGAGTGGAAACACCATATATTTT. Translated: CASSIRSGNTIYF. The chain employs TRBV19 and TRBJ1-3; D is uncertain. CDR3 length: 13 amino acids. V was clipped by 3 bases and J by 3 bases, with 6 bases between them. The germline V gene encodes CDR1 LNHDA and CDR2 SQIVND (reference sequence).

This clone has more than one count but fewer than ten. The CDR3 loop is CAIRGGQGTEAFF. CDR3 nucleotide sequence: TGTGCCATCAGGGGGGGACAGGGCACTGAAGCTTTCTTT. The J gene is TRBJ1-1, the V gene TRBV10-3; 9 bases map to TRBD1. The CDR3 is 13 amino acids. V trimming: 6 bases; J trimming: 4 bases; junction bases outside the gene matches: 3. The germline V gene encodes CDR1 ENHRY and CDR2 SYGVKD.

The CDR3 sequence: CASSPRGGRNEKLFF. The CDR3 DNA is TGTGCCAGCAGTCCTCGGGGTGGGAGAAATGAAAAACTGTTTTTT. The V call is TRBV27, the J call TRBJ1-4; D unresolved. Trimming left V 5 bases short and J 5 bases short, with 15 bases between. The CDR3 consists of 15 residues. Germline V CDR1 and CDR2: MNHEY, SMNVEV (reference sequence).

CDR3 nucleotides: TGTGCCAGCAGTTTAAGACAGAGCAGCTCCTACGAGCAGTACTTC. As protein: CASSLRQSSSYEQYF. The chain links TRBV27 to TRBJ2-7; perhaps TRBD1 as D (5 bases). V shed 2 bases and J shed 0 bases, with 11 bases lying between them. Germline CDR1 is MNHEY and CDR2 is SMNVEV (reference sequence). The CDR3 runs 15 residues.

The chain combines TRBV30 with TRBJ1-1; no definite D call. The CDR3 consists of 16 residues. V was trimmed by 0 bases and J by 4 bases, leaving 18 bases between them. CDR1 and CDR2 from the germline V gene are GTSNPN and SVGIG (reference sequence). CDR3 in DNA: TGTGCCTGGAGTGTACCCGGACTCCGTTTGAGCACTGAAGCTTTCTTT. Translating gives CAWSVPGLRLSTEAFF.